The source of this T cell receptor (beta chain) is a study of beta chain features in type 1 diabetes. Overall study results and limits: For patients, the naive, central memory and Treg TCRB repertoires appeared more alike than for healthy donors. Patients with Type 1 diabetes showed moderately but significantly shorter TCRB CDR3s in all four CD4+ subsets.

CD4+ cells of the naive, central memory, regulatory and stem cell-like memory types were sorted via CD45RO/CCR7/CD25/CD127/CD95/CD27. This clone appeared a few times. Its target is unknown. The sequenced template was cDNA made from the entire isolated RNA. TCRdb's table, derived via immunoSEQ multiplex PCR, lists solely in-frame clones and lacks some. The sample has approximately 57,000 clones, 40% to 60% seen once. Sequencing used Tregs from blood. The source is a woman aged 40 to 50 with type 1 diabetes.

In DNA, the CDR3 is TGTGCCAGCAGATCCACCGGGACTTACGAGCAGTACTTC. Amino acids: CASRSTGTYEQYF. V and J are TRBV7-9 and TRBJ2-7; a possible D gene is TRBD2 (6 bases). V lost 6 bases and J 4 bases, leaving 13 bases between the germline ends. Germline-derived CDR1 and CDR2 are SEHNR and FQNEAQ (reference sequence). The length of the CDR3 is 13 residues.